This TCR beta chain was sequenced in a study of T cell repertoires in cytomegalovirus infection. The length of the CDR3 is 16 residues. Trimming removed 3 bases from V and 0 bases from J, with 13 bases in between. Each CDR3 protein gets one entry after TCRdb re-called the reads with MiXCR. The table lists some 300,000 distinct CDR3 sequences, 15% to 20% of them singletons, with about 12% in the top ten. The TCR was taken from a human donor in good health (CMV status not recorded). Some clones in this sample may be carry-over from other donors' samples. The chain has TRBV5-7 and TRBJ1-5; D might be TRBD1 (5 bases). TRBV5-7 is designated an ORF whose function remains uncertain. Sequenced sample: PBMCs. This chain's CDR3 is CASSWGSGPSNQPQHF. In DNA form, the CDR3 reads TGTGCCAGCAGCTGGGGATCAGGGCCTAGCAATCAGCCCCAGCATTTT.